Listed below are T cell receptor beta chains from one sample, sequenced in a study of blood T cell repertoires in COVID-19. TCRdb keeps only in-frame clones here, not all; method: immunoSEQ multiplex PCR. This table has hundreds of thousands of clones, about nine tenths appearing once. Sample: PBMCs or T cells enriched from blood (not recorded which). The receptors stem from a middle-aged woman who had recovered from COVID-19. Each CDR3 is given with its conserved first and last residue. Clone size appears in some rows only: once, few, many, or a class for an expanded clone.

v_call: TRBV25-1; j_call: TRBJ1-1; clone_size: -; cdr3_aa: CASSEPTGITEAFF
v_call: TRBV3-1/TRBV3-2; j_call: TRBJ2-3; clone_size: few; cdr3_aa: CASSQRLAGGRGNTQYF
v_call: TRBV7-3; j_call: TRBJ2-3; clone_size: -; cdr3_aa: CASSQSGGAQYF
v_call: TRBV6-1; j_call: TRBJ2-1; clone_size: -; cdr3_aa: CASSAGDSGRFYNEQFF
v_call: TRBV18; j_call: TRBJ2-3; clone_size: -; cdr3_aa: CASSRPGQGSTDTQYF
v_call: TRBV19; j_call: TRBJ1-2; clone_size: -; cdr3_aa: CASSRPGQGEDGYTF
v_call: TRBV7-6; j_call: TRBJ2-1; clone_size: -; cdr3_aa: CASSLGMAGLWNEQFF
v_call: TRBV7-9; j_call: TRBJ1-2; clone_size: few; cdr3_aa: CASSLGQGLNGYTF
v_call: TRBV7-2; j_call: TRBJ2-1; clone_size: -; cdr3_aa: CASSLIGGAYNEQFF
v_call: TRBV3-1/TRBV3-2; j_call: TRBJ2-7; clone_size: many; cdr3_aa: CASSQPGQGKDEQYF
v_call: TRBV2; j_call: TRBJ2-7; clone_size: -; cdr3_aa: CASSGQGSSYEQYF
v_call: TRBV30; j_call: TRBJ2-1; clone_size: -; cdr3_aa: CAWSGGLLAGGNEQFF
v_call: TRBV11-2; j_call: TRBJ1-5; clone_size: -; cdr3_aa: CASSPGGVNQPQHF
v_call: TRBV6-5; j_call: TRBJ2-1; clone_size: -; cdr3_aa: CASSYSTRGGQFF
v_call: TRBV7-2; j_call: TRBJ2-1; clone_size: -; cdr3_aa: CASSPRESSYNEQFF
v_call: TRBV9; j_call: TRBJ2-3; clone_size: few; cdr3_aa: CASSARGTASTDTQYF
v_call: TRBV6-1; j_call: TRBJ2-2; clone_size: -; cdr3_aa: CASSDGRSNTGELFF
v_call: TRBV11-1; j_call: TRBJ2-1; clone_size: -; cdr3_aa: CASSRTSGPYNEQFF
v_call: TRBV2; j_call: TRBJ2-4; clone_size: -; cdr3_aa: CASRGGGGNIQYF
v_call: TRBV5-4; j_call: TRBJ1-2; clone_size: -; cdr3_aa: CASSWTGRIDGYTF
v_call: TRBV7-2; j_call: TRBJ1-3; clone_size: -; cdr3_aa: CASSQDSNSGNTIYF
v_call: TRBV29-1; j_call: TRBJ2-3; clone_size: -; cdr3_aa: CSVEGRTDTQYF
v_call: TRBV12-3/TRBV12-4; j_call: TRBJ2-7; clone_size: -; cdr3_aa: CASSLRQNYEQYF
v_call: TRBV4-1; j_call: TRBJ2-1; clone_size: -; cdr3_aa: CASSQDWAGTSGLIPYNEQFF
v_call: TRBV11-3; j_call: TRBJ1-4; clone_size: -; cdr3_aa: CASRQGAGEKLFF
v_call: TRBV25-1; j_call: TRBJ2-1; clone_size: -; cdr3_aa: CASGARDRGFHEQFF
v_call: TRBV23-1; j_call: TRBJ2-1; clone_size: -; cdr3_aa: CASSQPGTGLTYNEQFF
v_call: TRBV28; j_call: TRBJ1-5; clone_size: -; cdr3_aa: CASSLTSPRAGYSNQPQHF
v_call: TRBV9; j_call: TRBJ2-2; clone_size: -; cdr3_aa: CASSVAGFGTGELFF
v_call: TRBV19; j_call: TRBJ1-2; clone_size: -; cdr3_aa: CASSIEDRGPGYTF
v_call: TRBV7-8; j_call: TRBJ2-7; clone_size: -; cdr3_aa: CASSLAPRPRQVLEQYF
v_call: TRBV19; j_call: TRBJ1-1; clone_size: -; cdr3_aa: CASERTAMNTEAFF
v_call: TRBV7-9; j_call: TRBJ2-1; clone_size: -; cdr3_aa: CASDEGASYNEQFF
v_call: TRBV4-3; j_call: TRBJ2-1; clone_size: -; cdr3_aa: CASSQDGAGGYNEQFF
v_call: TRBV7-9; j_call: TRBJ2-7; clone_size: -; cdr3_aa: CASSFYLTSGSYEQYF
v_call: TRBV21-1; j_call: TRBJ2-1; clone_size: -; cdr3_aa: CASSAASGSPLTHEQFF
v_call: TRBV3-1/TRBV3-2; j_call: TRBJ2-3; clone_size: -; cdr3_aa: CASSPTRTSATDTQYF
v_call: TRBV3-1/TRBV3-2; j_call: TRBJ2-3; clone_size: -; cdr3_aa: CASSLSVGSDTQYF
v_call: TRBV19; j_call: TRBJ2-1; clone_size: -; cdr3_aa: CASSSLAGPYNEQFF
v_call: TRBV3-1/TRBV3-2; j_call: TRBJ2-1; clone_size: -; cdr3_aa: CASSGDRAPYNEQFF
v_call: TRBV12-3/TRBV12-4; j_call: TRBJ1-3; clone_size: -; cdr3_aa: CASRLSAGNTIYF
v_call: TRBV2; j_call: TRBJ2-2; clone_size: -; cdr3_aa: CASSQGAGTGELFF
v_call: TRBV18; j_call: TRBJ1-4; clone_size: -; cdr3_aa: CASSPSGTGDEKLFF
v_call: TRBV7-3; j_call: TRBJ2-7; clone_size: -; cdr3_aa: CASSLLGASYEQYF
v_call: TRBV5-1; j_call: TRBJ1-2; clone_size: -; cdr3_aa: CASSLDTGSVNYGYTF
v_call: TRBV24-1; j_call: TRBJ1-2; clone_size: -; cdr3_aa: CATRGTGGDYGYTF
v_call: TRBV9; j_call: TRBJ2-1; clone_size: -; cdr3_aa: CASSVDRGVNEQFF
v_call: TRBV28; j_call: TRBJ1-4; clone_size: -; cdr3_aa: CASSARQGAGNEKLFF
v_call: TRBV11-2; j_call: TRBJ2-4; clone_size: -; cdr3_aa: CASSFDRVGNIQYF
v_call: TRBV7-9; j_call: TRBJ1-4; clone_size: once; cdr3_aa: CASSLLGGNEKLFF
v_call: TRBV13; j_call: TRBJ1-1; clone_size: -; cdr3_aa: CASSSGGLGTEAFF
v_call: TRBV9; j_call: TRBJ2-3; clone_size: -; cdr3_aa: CASTMGGRETDTQYF
v_call: TRBV30; j_call: TRBJ1-3; clone_size: -; cdr3_aa: CAWRWVGQYSGNTIYF
v_call: TRBV5-1; j_call: TRBJ1-2; clone_size: -; cdr3_aa: CASSWDSIWGYTF
v_call: TRBV6-4; j_call: TRBJ2-2; clone_size: once; cdr3_aa: CASSDQGTSPGELFF
v_call: TRBV11-3; j_call: TRBJ2-7; clone_size: -; cdr3_aa: CASSLTTAYEQYF
v_call: TRBV7-9; j_call: TRBJ2-7; clone_size: -; cdr3_aa: CASSASLGLAGVYEQYF